This passage covers 20 T cell receptor beta chains from one sample sequenced in a study of long-term antiretroviral therapy in people with HIV. Survey level was the resolution at which the v3.0 immunoSEQ assay ran. TCRdb's table, derived via immunoSEQ multiplex PCR, lists solely in-frame clones and lacks some. Among about 25,000 clones listed, roughly 86% were seen once. The material sequenced was unsorted PBMCs, taken 4.4 years after starting antiretroviral therapy. The source is a man aged 30 to 39 with HIV.

V is TRBV27 and J is TRBJ2-2; D may be TRBD1 (5 bases). The germline CDR1 and CDR2 sequences are MNHEY and SMNVEV (reference sequence). The CDR3 has 15 amino acids. V was clipped by 0 bases and J by 7 bases, with 12 bases between them. In DNA form, the CDR3 reads TGTGCCAGCAGTTTATCGCCCAGGGTGGTCGGGGAGCTGTTTTTT. It encodes CASSLSPRVVGELFF.

This clone was counted once. V gene TRBV4-3 combines with J gene TRBJ1-1; the match to TRBD1 covers 7 bases. The CDR3 runs 17 residues. Germline CDR1 reads LGHNA; CDR2 reads YSLEER. V gave up 4 bases and J gave up 6 bases; unmatched junction bases: 17. CDR3 DNA sequence: TGCGCCAGCAGCCTCCTACTGACAGGGAGGGAGTTGTCTGAAGCTTTCTTT. Protein sequence: CASSLLLTGRELSEAFF.

The chain recombines TRBV5-1 with TRBJ2-3; TRBD1 agrees at 9 bases. Germline V lookup: CDR1 SGHRS, CDR2 YFSETQ. V lost 3 bases to trimming and J lost 5 bases; unmatched junction nucleotides: 10. The CDR3 loop spans 16 amino acids. CDR3 region: CASSSDRGRSGDTQYF. In DNA form, the CDR3 reads TGCGCCAGCAGCTCGGACAGGGGAAGATCGGGAGATACGCAGTATTTT.

J is TRBJ1-2 and V is TRBV6-5; perhaps TRBD1 as D (6 bases). Trimming took 5 bases from V and 2 from J, leaving 15 bases between them. The CDR3 spans 15 residues. The germline gives CDR1 MNHEY, CDR2 SVGAGI. The chain's CDR3 is CASSNHREPNYGYTF. In DNA, the CDR3 is TGTGCCAGCAGTAACCACAGGGAGCCAAACTATGGCTACACCTTC.

The V and J genes are TRBV6-1 and TRBJ1-4; 7 bases are a match to TRBD1. With V trimmed by 1 base and J by 15 bases, 8 bases remained unmatched. CDR3 size: 13 residues. Germline lookup yields CDR1 MNHNS and CDR2 SASEGT. For the CDR3, the DNA is TGTGCCAGCAGTGAAGGGGACAGTCCCACGGTGTTTTTT. Residues: CASSEGDSPTVFF.

The V call is TRBV4-1, the J call TRBJ2-2; D is uncertain. Trimming shortened V by 4 bases and J by 1 base, and 1 base separated the two germline ends. The V gene's germline CDR1 is MGHRA and CDR2 YSYEKL. The CDR3 contains 12 residues. The CDR3 spells CASSRNTGELFF. The CDR3 nucleotides are TGCGCCAGCAGCCGGAACACCGGGGAGCTGTTTTTT.

This chain connects TRBV7-9 to TRBJ2-1; D remains ambiguous. The germline V and J ends were trimmed by 0 bases and 8 bases, with 8 bases remaining between them. CDR3 length equals 13 residues. CDR1 is SEHNR, CDR2 FQNEAQ, per germline (reference sequence). CDR3 sequence: CASSLAAWDEQFF. As DNA, the CDR3 is TGTGCCAGCAGCTTAGCCGCCTGGGATGAGCAGTTCTTC. The complete variable domain, with remaining parts taken from reference TRBV7-9 and TRBJ2-1, reads DTGVSQNPRHKITKRGQNVTFRCDPISEHNRLYWYRQTLGQGPEFLTYFQNEAQLEKSRLLSDRFSAERPKGSFSTLEIQRTEQGDSAMYLCASSLAAWDEQFFGPGTRLTVL.

The J gene is TRBJ1-2, the V gene TRBV6-1, with unresolved D. V lost 2 bases and J 5 bases, leaving 21 bases between the germline ends. This CDR3 comprises 17 residues. Germline values: CDR1 MNHNS, CDR2 SASEGT. The CDR3 coding sequence is TGTGCCAGCAGTGAAAGGATTCGGGGTATCGTGGAGTATGGCTACACCTTC. Translation gives CASSERIRGIVEYGYTF.

This chain joins TRBV5-5 and TRBJ2-1; 9 nucleotides align to TRBD2. J gave up 0 bases and V 2 bases, and 0 bases lay outside the gene matches. The CDR3 length is 15 residues. Germline CDR1 is SGHKS and CDR2 is YYEKEE (reference sequence). As DNA, the CDR3 is TGTGCCAGCAGCTTTAGCGGGAGCTCCTACAATGAGCAGTTCTTC. Translation gives CASSFSGSSYNEQFF.

V gene TRBV27 combines with J gene TRBJ2-1; 11 bases match TRBD2. Germline CDR1 and CDR2: MNHEY and SMNVEV (reference sequence). The trim removed 4 bases at V and 3 bases at J, leaving 11 bases unmatched. The CDR3 contains 18 residues. CDR3 amino acids: CASSSLPGTSGLYNEQFF. CDR3 nucleotide sequence: TGTGCCAGCAGTTCCCTTCCAGGGACTAGCGGACTCTACAATGAGCAGTTCTTC.

By sample share, this clone is medium-sized (0.01 to 0.1%). Other DNA sequences within the sample encode an identical CDR3. The V gene is TRBV27, the J gene TRBJ1-5, with D unclear. The CDR3 contains 13 residues. Trimming took 3 bases from V and 4 from J, leaving 7 bases between them. In germline, CDR1 is MNHEY, CDR2 SMNVEV (reference sequence). CDR3 sequence reads: CASSLVGNQPQHF. For the CDR3, the DNA is TGTGCCAGCAGTTTGGTGGGGAATCAGCCCCAGCATTTT.

The chain has TRBV10-2 and TRBJ2-5, with TRBD2 identical over 7 bases. Germline V lookup: CDR1 WSHSY, CDR2 SAAADI. The CDR3 covers 14 residues. With V trimmed by 3 bases and J by 5 bases, 6 bases remained unmatched. The CDR3: CASSERGGLETQYF. CDR3 in DNA: TGCGCCAGCAGTGAACGGGGAGGGCTCGAGACCCAGTACTTC.

The chain links TRBV7-2 to TRBJ1-1, with D possibly TRBD1 on 6 matching bases. Germline CDR1 is SGHTA and CDR2 is FQGNSA. The CDR3 covers 15 residues. The V end lost 1 base, the J end lost 0 bases, and 9 bases lay between the germline ends. CDR3 sequence reads: CASSLGTDMNTEAFF. The DNA of the CDR3 is TGTGCCAGCAGCTTAGGGACAGATATGAACACTGAAGCTTTCTTT.

The chain has TRBV7-9 and TRBJ2-2; perhaps TRBD1 as D (6 bases). This CDR3 has 15 residues. Trimming stripped 5 bases from V and 3 bases from J, with 13 bases between. CDR1 is SEHNR, CDR2 FQNEAQ, per germline (reference sequence). The CDR3 loop reads CASSARTGYTGELFF. The CDR3 nucleotides are TGTGCCAGCAGCGCCCGCACAGGGTACACCGGGGAGCTGTTTTTT. Filled out from reference TRBV7-9 and TRBJ2-2, the complete variable domain reads DTGVSQNPRHKITKRGQNVTFRCDPISEHNRLYWYRQTLGQGPEFLTYFQNEAQLEKSRLLSDRFSAERPKGSFSTLEIQRTEQGDSAMYLCASSARTGYTGELFFGEGSRLTVL.

V gene TRBV9 combines with J gene TRBJ2-1; no firm D call. CDR3 size: 14 residues. Germline V lookup: CDR1 SGDLS, CDR2 YYNGEE. Trimming pared 0 bases from V and 0 bases from J, leaving 4 bases between. CDR3: CASSVENSYNEQFF. Here the CDR3 DNA reads TGTGCCAGCAGCGTAGAGAACTCCTACAATGAGCAGTTCTTC.

The chain joins TRBV4-1 to TRBJ1-5; D gene ambiguous. Germline CDR1 reads MGHRA; CDR2 reads YSYEKL. The V end was cut by 1 base, the J end by 0 bases, with 4 bases between. This CDR3 contains 14 residues. As DNA, the CDR3 is TGCGCCAGCAGCCAAGTCCGTAGCAATCAGCCCCAGCATTTT. Its protein product is CASSQVRSNQPQHF.

The CDR3 bases are TGCGCCAGCAGCCGAGGCGGCTCAGGGGAAACTGAAGCTTTCTTT. Translating gives CASSRGGSGETEAFF. The chain has TRBV4-3 and TRBJ1-1; possible D gene TRBD1, 6 bases. This CDR3 comprises 15 residues. V was trimmed by 4 bases and J by 5 bases, leaving 17 bases between them. In germline, CDR1 is LGHNA, CDR2 YSLEER.

The CDR3 spells CASSVTGRRRTNEKLFF. As DNA, the CDR3 is TGTGCCAGCAGTGTTACGGGGCGCCGGAGAACTAATGAAAAACTGTTTTTT. V and J are TRBV2 and TRBJ1-4; weak D call: TRBD1 (5 bases). CDR3 length equals 17 residues. Germline-derived CDR1 and CDR2 are SNHLY and FYNNEI. Trimming cost V 4 bases and J 1 base, with 16 bases left between them.

The chain recombines TRBV6-6 with TRBJ1-5; tentative D call: TRBD1 (5 bases). Looked up from germline, CDR1 is MNHNY and CDR2 is SVGAGI (reference sequence). CDR3 length equals 14 residues. The V end was cut by 0 bases, the J end by 10 bases, with 13 bases between. The CDR3 DNA reads TGTGCCAGCAGTTACTCGGGGGAGATGGGTCCCCAGCATTTT. Translation gives CASSYSGEMGPQHF.

This rearrangement joins TRBV7-9 to TRBJ1-2; tentatively, D is TRBD1 (5 bases). V lost 1 base to trimming and J lost 8 bases, with 17 bases between them. The germline CDR1 and CDR2 sequences are SEHNR and FQNEAQ (reference sequence). CDR3 length: 15 residues. The CDR3 loop is CASSLDRDRLEGYTF. Written as DNA, the CDR3 is TGTGCCAGCAGCTTAGATAGGGACCGCCTCGAGGGCTACACCTTC.